The T cell receptor beta chain under discussion was sequenced for a study of CD8 T cells in Susac syndrome. The junction had 4 bases not matched to a gene; V was cut back by 3 bases and J by 1 base. Germline V gives CDR1 MNHEY, CDR2 SMNVEV (reference sequence). The CDR3 runs to 15 residues. Random hexamers were used to reverse transcribe the RNA input (about 0.45 to 1 ug). immunoSEQ multiplex PCR amplified TCR beta CDR3 across 54 Vbeta, 13 Jbeta. Each CDR3 protein gets one entry after TCRdb re-called the immunoSEQ multiplex PCR reads with MiXCR. The profile shows under 200,000 distinct CDR3 sequences, about 94% of them singletons. CD8+ and CD4+ T cells from blood underwent TCR beta sequencing, which was carried out in a high-throughput format.

Sample: CD4+ T cells from PBMCs. The chain uses TRBV27 and TRBJ2-3, with 7 bases identical to TRBD2. This clonotype was sampled from a human donor in good health. This CDR3 is CASSLLGGGTDTQYF. DNA for the CDR3: TGTGCCAGCAGTTTGCTGGGAGGGGGCACAGATACGCAGTATTTT.